This is a list of T cell receptor beta chains from one sample in a study of cytomegalovirus exposure and HLA in healthy donors. Method: immunoSEQ multiplex PCR; TCRdb's copy keeps in-frame clones and lacks some. The data hold 180,000 or so clones, with 82% observed a single time. The material sequenced was PBMCs. These receptors originate from a man aged 35 to 55 in good health and CMV-seronegative. CDR3s include the opening cysteine and the closing phenylalanine or tryptophan. Each record gives: J gene, D gene, clone size, CDR3 length, V gene, CDR3 DNA, CDR3 protein. The D gene is left open where the match is weak. Size is omitted from some rows. Given values are once, few, many or a class for expanded clones.

J gene: TRBJ2-4; D gene: TRBD1; clone size: .; CDR3 length: 15; V gene: TRBV5-4; CDR3 DNA: TGTGCCAGCAGCACCGGCCGGGACAGGCCAAACATTCAGTACTTC; CDR3 protein: CASSTGRDRPNIQYF
J gene: TRBJ2-2; D gene: .; clone size: .; CDR3 length: 14; V gene: TRBV28; CDR3 DNA: TGTGCCAGCAACCCGACCTCAGGGAACCGGGAGCTGTTTTTT; CDR3 protein: CASNPTSGNRELFF
J gene: TRBJ2-2; D gene: TRBD2; clone size: few; CDR3 length: 13; V gene: TRBV29-1; CDR3 DNA: TGCAGCGGGCGGGGGGCAAACACCGGGGAGCTGTTTTTT; CDR3 protein: CSGRGANTGELFF
J gene: TRBJ2-1; D gene: .; clone size: .; CDR3 length: 16; V gene: TRBV4-2; CDR3 DNA: TGTGCCAGCAGCCAAGATTATTCTAGCGCCTACAATGAGCAGTTCTTC; CDR3 protein: CASSQDYSSAYNEQFF
J gene: TRBJ2-5; D gene: TRBD1; clone size: .; CDR3 length: 15; V gene: TRBV6-5; CDR3 DNA: TGTGCCAGCAGTTACGGGACAGGGCGGCATGAGACCCAGTACTTC; CDR3 protein: CASSYGTGRHETQYF
J gene: TRBJ2-3; D gene: .; clone size: .; CDR3 length: 13; V gene: TRBV30; CDR3 DNA: TGTGCCTTAGAAGGACAACGCACAGATACGCAGTATTTT; CDR3 protein: CALEGQRTDTQYF
J gene: TRBJ2-7; D gene: TRBD1; clone size: .; CDR3 length: 16; V gene: TRBV19; CDR3 DNA: TGTGCCAGTAGTTCATTCGACAGGGGGAGAATTGGGGAGCAGTACTTC; CDR3 protein: CASSSFDRGRIGEQYF
J gene: TRBJ2-3; D gene: TRBD2; clone size: .; CDR3 length: 15; V gene: TRBV9; CDR3 DNA: TGTGCCAGCAGTGTAGCGGGAGATATCACAGATACGCAGTATTTT; CDR3 protein: CASSVAGDITDTQYF
J gene: TRBJ2-2; D gene: .; clone size: .; CDR3 length: 12; V gene: TRBV7-9; CDR3 DNA: TGTGCCAGCGAAGGGGACACCGGGGAGCTGTTTTTT; CDR3 protein: CASEGDTGELFF
J gene: TRBJ2-3; D gene: TRBD1; clone size: .; CDR3 length: 17; V gene: TRBV19; CDR3 DNA: TGTGCCAGTAGTATTACGGCGGACAGGGGGCTTGCAGATACGCAGTATTTT; CDR3 protein: CASSITADRGLADTQYF
J gene: TRBJ2-7; D gene: TRBD1; clone size: once; CDR3 length: 15; V gene: TRBV7-9; CDR3 DNA: TGTGCCAGCAGCACATCGGACAGGGGCGTTTACGAGCAGTACTTC; CDR3 protein: CASSTSDRGVYEQYF